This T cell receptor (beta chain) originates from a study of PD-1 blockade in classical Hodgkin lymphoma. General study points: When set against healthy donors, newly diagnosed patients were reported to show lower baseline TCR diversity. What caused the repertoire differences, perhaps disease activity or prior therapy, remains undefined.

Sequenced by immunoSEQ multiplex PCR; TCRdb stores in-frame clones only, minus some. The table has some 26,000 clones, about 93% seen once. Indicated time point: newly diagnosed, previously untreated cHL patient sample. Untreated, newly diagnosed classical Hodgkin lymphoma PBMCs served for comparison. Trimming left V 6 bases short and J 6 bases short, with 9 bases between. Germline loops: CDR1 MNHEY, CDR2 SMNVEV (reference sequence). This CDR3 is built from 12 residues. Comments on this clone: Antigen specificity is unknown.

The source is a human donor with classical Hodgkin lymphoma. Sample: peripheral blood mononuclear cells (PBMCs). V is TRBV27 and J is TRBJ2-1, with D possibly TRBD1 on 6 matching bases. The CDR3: CASSTGINEQFF. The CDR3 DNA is TGTGCCAGCAGCACAGGGATCAATGAGCAGTTCTTC.